A selection of T cell receptor beta chains follows, all from one sample in a study of cytomegalovirus exposure and HLA in healthy donors. Generated by immunoSEQ multiplex PCR, the TCRdb table keeps only in-frame clones and is missing some. Among about 140,000 clones listed, roughly 80% were seen once. Sequenced sample: PBMCs. The receptors were sampled from a woman aged 35 to 49 in good health and CMV-seronegative. The CDR3 runs from the conserved cysteine through the conserved F or W. Fields, in order: clone size, V gene, J gene, D gene, CDR3 length, CDR3 DNA, CDR3 protein. A D gene is named only where the DNA matches it firmly. Size values are once, few and many counts, or a class for expanded clones, and some rows have none.

>-|TRBV7-9|TRBJ2-5|-|14
TGTGCCAGCAGTCCCACCCCTAGCATCGGGACCCAGTACTTC
CASSPTPSIGTQYF
>-|TRBV7-3|TRBJ2-3|TRBD1|13
TGTGCCAGCAGCTTACCAGGGGGAATTACGCAGTATTTT
CASSLPGGITQYF
>-|TRBV4-3|TRBJ1-5|-|15
TGCGCCAGCAGCCAAGACCGAGGGATTTCTCAGCCCCAGCATTTT
CASSQDRGISQPQHF
>-|TRBV4-3|TRBJ2-3|-|16
TGCGCCAGCAGCCAAGAGGGTTCGGGGAACGCAGATACGCAGTATTTT
CASSQEGSGNADTQYF
>-|TRBV15|TRBJ2-5|TRBD1|15
TGTGCCACCAGCCAGACCACGAACAGGGGGGAGACCCAGTACTTC
CATSQTTNRGETQYF
>-|TRBV28|TRBJ1-6|-|14
TGTGCCACCCAAGGGACATCGACCAATTCACCCCTCCACTTT
CATQGTSTNSPLHF
>-|TRBV9|TRBJ2-5|-|11
TGTGCCAGCAGCGGCGGAGAGACCCAGTACTTC
CASSGGETQYF
>-|TRBV28|TRBJ2-1|TRBD2|15
TGTGCCAGCACCCCTAGCGGGGGTCCCTACAATGAGCAGTTCTTC
CASTPSGGPYNEQFF
>-|TRBV30|TRBJ2-3|TRBD1|15
TGTGCCTGGAGTGTACAGGGGGCGCAGAAAGATACGCAGTATTTT
CAWSVQGAQKDTQYF
>-|TRBV19|TRBJ2-7|TRBD1|12
TGTGCCAGTAGCACAGGGGGCTACGAGCAGTACTTC
CASSTGGYEQYF
>-|TRBV5-1|TRBJ2-2|TRBD1|14
TGCGCCGGTAAACAGGGGTCGAACACCGGGGAGCTGTTTTTT
CAGKQGSNTGELFF
>-|TRBV5-1|TRBJ1-1|-|13
TGCGCCAGCAGCTTGGAATCAAACACTGAAGCTTTCTTT
CASSLESNTEAFF
>-|TRBV29-1|TRBJ1-2|-|11
TGCAGCATTGGGCAGGGAGGGGGCTACACCTTC
CSIGQGGGYTF
>few|TRBV21-1|TRBJ1-5|-|12
TGTGCCAGACCGGGGTACAATCAGCCCCAGCATTTT
CARPGYNQPQHF
>-|TRBV9|TRBJ2-7|-|13
TGTGCCAGCAGCGTCGGACACTACTACGAGCAGTACTTC
CASSVGHYYEQYF
>once|TRBV7-2|TRBJ2-1|-|13
TGTGCCAGCAGCTTAGCGTTCGGGGATGAGCAGTTCTTC
CASSLAFGDEQFF
>-|TRBV6-5|TRBJ2-7|TRBD1|13
TGTGCCAGCACGACAGGGAAAGTCTACGAGCAGTACTTC
CASTTGKVYEQYF
>-|TRBV4-2|TRBJ2-2|TRBD2|15
TGTGCCAGCAGCCCCGGGACTAGCGGGGGAAGAGAGCTGTTTTTT
CASSPGTSGGRELFF
>-|TRBV12-5|TRBJ2-7|-|15
TGTGCTAGTGGTGGACAAGGGGCTTCTATTTACGAGCAGTACTTC
CASGGQGASIYEQYF
>-|TRBV4-2|TRBJ1-2|-|16
TGTGCCAGCAGCCAAGATCTTACGACACCGCAGTATGGCTACACCTTC
CASSQDLTTPQYGYTF
>-|TRBV10-3|TRBJ2-5|TRBD2|15
TGTGCCATCAGCGGACTAGCGGGGGTCCAGCAGACCCAGTACTTC
CAISGLAGVQQTQYF
>-|TRBV7-3|TRBJ1-1|TRBD1|13
TGTGCCAGCAGCTTGGGACAGGCCGCTGAAGCTTTCTTT
CASSLGQAAEAFF
>-|TRBV28|TRBJ1-3|-|18
TGTGCCAGCAGCCTCCGGACTGGAGAAGTAGTCCCTGGAAACACCATATATTTT
CASSLRTGEVVPGNTIYF
>-|TRBV7-2|TRBJ1-6|-|14
TGTGCCAGCAGCTTGTCAGGCCGATTCAGCCCCCTCCACTTT
CASSLSGRFSPLHF
>-|TRBV19|TRBJ2-7|TRBD2|15
TGTGCCAGTAGTTCCCGAGGAGCGGGGTTGTACGAGCAGTACTTC
CASSSRGAGLYEQYF
>-|TRBV27|TRBJ2-1|TRBD2|14
TGTGCCAGCAGTCCAGAGCGGGGTTTAAATGAGCAGTTCTTC
CASSPERGLNEQFF
>-|TRBV5-1|TRBJ2-1|-|16
TGCGCCAGCAGCTTACCCGACAGGAGCTCCTACAATGAGCAGTTCTTC
CASSLPDRSSYNEQFF
>-|TRBV5-6|TRBJ2-7|-|14
TGTGCCAGCAGCTTGACAGCCGTGGGCTACGAGCAGTACTTC
CASSLTAVGYEQYF